This T cell receptor (beta chain) originates from a study of response to subunit inactivated influenza vaccine. Germline CDR1 and CDR2: MNHEY and SVGAGI. This CDR3 contains 14 residues. Trimming stripped 4 bases from V and 4 bases from J, with 11 bases between. This clonotype came up a few times. TCRdb redid the calling of the RT-PCR reads with MiXCR, one entry per CDR3 protein. The repertoire has hundreds of thousands of distinct CDR3 sequences, about 10% of them found once; the top ten carry roughly a tenth. This chain joins TRBV6-5 and TRBJ2-1; D may be TRBD1 (5 bases). This receptor was obtained from a man aged 45-65 years who received an inactivated influenza vaccine. The input for sequencing was PBMCs from blood, taken on the day of vaccination. CDR3 DNA: TGTGCCAGCAGTTTACAGGCCCGATACAATGAGCAGTTCTTC. Amino acid sequence: CASSLQARYNEQFF.